The 28 T cell receptor beta chains listed next were all sequenced from one sample in a study of cytomegalovirus exposure and HLA in healthy donors. The PCR used 60 Vbeta and 13 Jbeta primers. Using immunoSEQ multiplex PCR, the repertoire was profiled, and TCRdb retains in-frame clones only, with some absent. The sample lists approximately 150,000 clones, roughly four fifths occurring once. The specimen was PBMCs. The receptors originated from a man between 45 and 60 years old in good health and CMV-seropositive.

This clone turned up a few times. The chain employs TRBV11-2 and TRBJ2-2, with a weak D call TRBD2 (5 bases). CDR3 length: 16 residues. Germline V CDR1 and CDR2: SGHAT, FQNNGV. Trimming left V 5 bases short and J 0 bases short, with 13 bases between. CDR3 loop: CASSLLVGTNTGELFF. The CDR3 DNA reads TGTGCCAGCAGCCTCCTCGTCGGGACGAACACCGGGGAGCTGTTTTTT.

V is TRBV25-1 and J is TRBJ2-5; TRBD2 aligns across 10 bases. In germline, CDR1 is MGHDK, CDR2 SYGVNS. Trimming took 3 bases from V and 1 from J; bases not matched to a gene: 2. This CDR3 is 15 amino acids long. The CDR3 DNA sequence: TGTGCCAGCAGTGAGCTAGCGGGAGCCCAAGAGACCCAGTACTTC. Its protein product is CASSELAGAQETQYF.

The genes are TRBV15 and TRBJ2-1, with 7 bases that match TRBD2. Per the germline V gene, CDR1 is LNHNV and CDR2 is YYDKDF (reference sequence). The junction had 12 bases not matched to a gene; V was cut back by 0 bases and J by 10 bases. This CDR3 is 16 amino acids long. Written as DNA, the CDR3 is TGTGCCACCAGCAGAGACCTCGTGGGGGGGGGAAGAGAGCAGTTCTTC. Amino acids: CATSRDLVGGGREQFF.

J is TRBJ1-6 and V is TRBV7-2; D is unresolved. Per the germline V gene, CDR1 is SGHTA and CDR2 is FQGNSA. V was clipped by 1 base and J by 11 bases, with 6 bases between them. The CDR3 has 12 amino acids. The CDR3 loop is CASSLEAPPLHF. The CDR3, as DNA: TGTGCCAGCAGCTTAGAAGCGCCACCCCTCCACTTT. Using reference TRBV7-2 and TRBJ1-6 for the parts outside the CDR3, the full variable domain is GAGVSQSPSNKVTEKGKDVELRCDPISGHTALYWYRQSLGQGLEFLIYFQGNSAPDKSGLPSDRFSAERTGGSVSTLTIQRTQQEDSAVYLCASSLEAPPLHFGNGTRLTVT.

The genes are TRBV29-1 and TRBJ2-5; TRBD2 matches 7 bases. Judging by the DNA end, TRBJ2-7 fits better; the J call may be wrong. CDR1 is SQVTM and CDR2 is ANQGSEA in the germline V gene. This CDR3 is 14 amino acids long. Written as DNA, the CDR3 is TGCAGCGTTGGAAAGGTGGGACTACGCTACGAGCAGTACTTC. This codes for CSVGKVGLRYEQYF.

J is TRBJ2-5 and V is TRBV20-1, with D perhaps TRBD1 (6 bases). Germline CDR1 reads DFQATT; CDR2 reads SNEGSKA (reference sequence). The CDR3 covers 11 residues. The CDR3 reads CSGQSQETQYF. DNA of the CDR3: TGCAGCGGACAGTCCCAAGAGACCCAGTACTTC.

This rearrangement joins TRBV28 to TRBJ1-1, with 8 bases lining up with TRBD1. Germline lookup yields CDR1 MDHEN and CDR2 SYDVKM. CDR3 length: 15 residues. V shed 6 bases and J 4 bases; nucleotides not matched to a gene: 10. CDR3 amino acids: CASSGQGGWGTEAFF. The CDR3 DNA follows: TGTGCCAGCAGCGGACAGGGCGGTTGGGGCACTGAAGCTTTCTTT. The variable domain in full, with the rest retrieved from reference TRBV28 and TRBJ1-1, is DVKVTQSSRYLVKRTGEKVFLECVQDMDHENMFWYRQDPGLGLRLIYFSYDVKMKEKGDIPEGYSVSREKKERFSLILESASTNQTSMYLCASSGQGGWGTEAFFGQGTRLTVV.

The rearrangement uses TRBV25-1 and TRBJ2-3; TRBD1 aligns across 11 bases. CDR1 and CDR2 (germline): MGHDK, SYGVNS. Trimming removed 3 bases from V and 1 base from J; junction bases left unmatched: 6. This CDR3 region has 17 residues. The DNA of the CDR3 is TGTGCCAGCAGTGAGTGGACAGGGGGCGTAGGCACAGATACGCAGTATTTT. This sequence encodes CASSEWTGGVGTDTQYF.

This clone occurred a few times. The rearrangement links TRBV5-4 to TRBJ2-7, with TRBD1 matching over 8 bases. V dropped 0 bases and J dropped 6; count of bases not matched to a gene: 8. Germline-derived CDR1 and CDR2 are SGHNT and YYREEE (reference sequence). The CDR3 has 15 residues. For the CDR3, the DNA is TGTGCCAGCAGCTTGGGGACAGGGTCAATTGGCGAGCAGTACTTC. It yields the protein CASSLGTGSIGEQYF.

The rearrangement joins TRBV19 to TRBJ2-7; 7 bases fit TRBD2. V was pared by 5 bases and J by 7 bases, with 11 bases of the junction left unmatched. This CDR3 spans 14 amino acids. Germline CDR1 and CDR2: LNHDA and SQIVND (reference sequence). CDR3: CASSHTGGAVEQYF. The CDR3 coding sequence is TGTGCCAGTAGTCACACGGGGGGAGCGGTGGAGCAGTACTTC.

This chain links TRBV4-2 with TRBJ2-7, with a weak D call TRBD1 (5 bases). The CDR3 covers 15 residues. Germline CDR1 and CDR2: LGHNA and YNFKEQ. Between the trimmed V and J ends, which lost 4 bases and 0 bases, there was a span of 13 bases. Here the CDR3 DNA reads TGTGCCAGCAGCCCCGACAGCGAGCACTCCTACGAGCAGTACTTC. Its protein is CASSPDSEHSYEQYF.

This sequence joins TRBV11-2 and TRBJ1-2; D may be TRBD1 (5 bases). The germline V and J ends were trimmed by 1 base and 5 bases, with 14 bases remaining between them. CDR3 size: 15 residues. Germline loops: CDR1 SGHAT, CDR2 FQNNGV. The CDR3 nucleotides are TGTGCCAGCAGCTTAGTTCGGGGGAGAGAATATGGCTACACCTTC. The encoded protein is CASSLVRGREYGYTF.

The table lists this clone with a count of one. The rearrangement links TRBV4-1 to TRBJ1-3; 10 nucleotides line up with TRBD1. The J segment lost 2 bases and the V segment lost 1 base, leaving 8 bases of the junction unmatched. There are 18 residues in the CDR3. Germline CDR1 is MGHRA and CDR2 is YSYEKL. This CDR3 reads CASSQAPDRGLAGNTIYF. CDR3 nucleotide sequence: TGCGCCAGCAGCCAAGCTCCGGACAGGGGGTTAGCTGGAAACACCATATATTTT.

V is TRBV28 and J is TRBJ2-7; 7 nucleotides match TRBD1. CDR3 length equals 14 residues. V shed 2 bases and J 2 bases; nucleotides not matched to a gene: 3. CDR1 and CDR2 (germline): MDHEN, SYDVKM. The CDR3 nucleotides read TGTGCCAGCAGTTTACGACAGGGCACCTACGAGCAGTACTTC. Translated, it gives CASSLRQGTYEQYF.

This clone was picked up one time. V is TRBV4-1 and J is TRBJ1-6, with no clear D. Trimming cost V 4 bases and J 5 bases, with 9 bases left between them. CDR1 is MGHRA, CDR2 YSYEKL, per germline. The CDR3 extends over 14 amino acids. CDR3 sequence (DNA): TGCGCCAGCAGCCTGAGAACAGATAATTCACCCCTCCACTTT. It is translated as CASSLRTDNSPLHF.

A single count supports this clone. V is TRBV28 and J is TRBJ1-5, with D maybe TRBD1 (5 bases). Germline V gene data show CDR1 as MDHEN and CDR2 as SYDVKM. The V gene lost 1 base and the J gene lost 3 bases, with 13 bases spanning the gap. The CDR3 sequence is 16 residues long. CDR3 residues: CASSLYRGWDNQPQHF. CDR3 nucleotide sequence: TGTGCCAGCAGTTTATATCGGGGGTGGGACAATCAGCCCCAGCATTTT.

This rearrangement joins TRBV5-1 to TRBJ2-5, with a weak D call TRBD1 (6 bases). CDR1 SGHRS and CDR2 YFSETQ come from the germline V gene. The V and J ends lost 4 bases and 2 bases respectively, with 15 bases between them. This CDR3 spans 15 amino acids. CDR3 region: CASSPGDQRQETQYF. Here the CDR3 DNA reads TGCGCCAGCAGCCCAGGGGACCAAAGACAAGAGACCCAGTACTTC. Supplemented by reference TRBV5-1 and TRBJ2-5, the full variable domain reads KAGVTQTPRYLIKTRGQQVTLSCSPISGHRSVSWYQQTPGQGLQFLFEYFSETQRNKGNFPGRFSGRQFSNSRSEMNVSTLELGDSALYLCASSPGDQRQETQYFGPGTRLLVL.

The chain employs TRBV28 and TRBJ1-5, with a possible D match to TRBD1 (6 bases). The CDR3 runs to 15 residues. V was shortened by 5 bases and J by 4 bases, with 15 bases between the two germline ends. Germline values: CDR1 MDHEN, CDR2 SYDVKM. The DNA for the CDR3 is TGTGCCAGCAGTGGTTCGGACAGTCCAAATCAGCCCCAGCATTTT. Residues: CASSGSDSPNQPQHF.

The rearrangement links TRBV5-4 to TRBJ1-3, with D possibly matching TRBD1 (6 bases). Germline CDR1 and CDR2: SGHNT and YYREEE (reference sequence). V dropped 0 bases and J dropped 0 bases, with 10 bases sitting between them. CDR3 length: 16 amino acids. CDR3 sequence reads: CASSLAGRGSGNTIYF. As DNA, the CDR3 is TGTGCCAGCAGCTTGGCCGGCAGGGGCTCTGGAAACACCATATATTTT.

V usage is TRBV5-1 and J usage is TRBJ2-7, with TRBD1 identical over 7 bases. The CDR3 spans 13 residues. J lost 5 bases, V lost 5 bases, and 7 bases had no gene match. Germline loops: CDR1 SGHRS, CDR2 YFSETQ. The CDR3 here is CASSIDRADEQYF. The CDR3 DNA reads as TGCGCCAGCAGTATCGACAGGGCCGACGAGCAGTACTTC.

The chain couples TRBV4-3 to TRBJ2-3, with 15 positions matching TRBD2. The CDR3 contains 20 residues. J was trimmed by 0 bases and V by 2 bases; bases with no gene match: 9. CDR1 is LGHNA and CDR2 is YSLEER in the germline V gene. The CDR3 spells CASSQTPGLAGGLSTDTQYF. The CDR3 DNA sequence: TGCGCCAGCAGCCAAACGCCGGGACTAGCGGGAGGCCTCAGCACAGATACGCAGTATTTT.

CDR3 loop: CASSLGLAGVKNIQYF. In DNA form, the CDR3 reads TGTGCCAGCAGCTTGGGACTAGCGGGAGTGAAAAACATTCAGTACTTC. The V and J genes are TRBV5-4 and TRBJ2-4; TRBD2 aligns across 12 bases. This CDR3 has 16 residues. CDR1 is SGHNT and CDR2 is YYREEE in the germline V gene (reference sequence). J lost 4 bases, V lost 0 bases, and 2 bases had no gene match.

The chain is built from TRBV20-1 and TRBJ2-7; D is uncertain. V was shortened by 6 bases and J by 3 bases, with 9 bases between the two germline ends. Germline loops: CDR1 DFQATT, CDR2 SNEGSKA (reference sequence). The CDR3 runs 11 residues. The CDR3 is CSAVEYYEQYF. The CDR3 nucleotides read TGCAGTGCCGTGGAGTACTACGAGCAGTACTTC.

The gene calls are TRBV5-4 and TRBJ1-2, with 11 nucleotides matching TRBD1. From germline, CDR1 is SGHNT and CDR2 YYREEE (reference sequence). CDR3 length equals 16 residues. Unmatched junction bases numbered 6, after V lost 0 bases and J lost 5 bases. As DNA, the CDR3 is TGTGCCAGCAGCTTGGGCGGACAGGGGGCAAAGTATGGCTACACCTTC. Translated: CASSLGGQGAKYGYTF. The variable domain in full, with the rest retrieved from reference TRBV5-4 and TRBJ1-2, is ETGVTQSPTHLIKTRGQQVTLRCSSQSGHNTVSWYQQALGQGPQFIFQYYREEENGRGNFPPRFSGLQFPNYSSELNVNALELDDSALYLCASSLGGQGAKYGYTFGSGTRLTVV.

V gene TRBV28 combines with J gene TRBJ2-7; TRBD1 might be the D (6 bases). Trimming pared 3 bases from V and 2 bases from J, leaving 11 bases between. Germline values: CDR1 MDHEN, CDR2 SYDVKM. The CDR3 has 14 amino acids. The CDR3 DNA reads TGTGCCAGCAGTTTTAGAGACAGGCCCTACGAGCAGTACTTC. This encodes CASSFRDRPYEQYF.

The J gene is TRBJ2-1, the V gene TRBV30, with TRBD2 identical over 11 bases. Germline V gene data show CDR1 as GTSNPN and CDR2 as SVGIG (reference sequence). The length of the CDR3 is 15 residues. J lost 7 bases, V lost 2 bases, and 7 bases had no gene match. CDR3 DNA sequence: TGTGCCTGGAGTAGGTTAATAGCGGGAGGGAATGAGCAGTTCTTC. Protein product: CAWSRLIAGGNEQFF.

The genes are TRBV19 and TRBJ2-7; possibly TRBD1 for D (5 bases). Trimming left V 6 bases short and J 2 bases short, with 11 bases between. CDR1 is LNHDA, CDR2 SQIVND, per germline (reference sequence). The CDR3 spans 13 residues. DNA of the CDR3: TGTGCCAGTAGCCCAGGGTTTACCTACGAGCAGTACTTC. It codes for CASSPGFTYEQYF.

The gene calls are TRBV5-1 and TRBJ2-3, with a weak D call TRBD2 (6 bases). Looked up from germline, CDR1 is SGHRS and CDR2 is YFSETQ. The CDR3 is made up of 14 amino acids. V was pared by 0 bases and J by 6 bases, with 11 bases between. The CDR3 region has the DNA TGCGCCAGCAGCTTGGGACCCCGGGGGGATACGCAGTATTTT. Its protein is CASSLGPRGDTQYF.